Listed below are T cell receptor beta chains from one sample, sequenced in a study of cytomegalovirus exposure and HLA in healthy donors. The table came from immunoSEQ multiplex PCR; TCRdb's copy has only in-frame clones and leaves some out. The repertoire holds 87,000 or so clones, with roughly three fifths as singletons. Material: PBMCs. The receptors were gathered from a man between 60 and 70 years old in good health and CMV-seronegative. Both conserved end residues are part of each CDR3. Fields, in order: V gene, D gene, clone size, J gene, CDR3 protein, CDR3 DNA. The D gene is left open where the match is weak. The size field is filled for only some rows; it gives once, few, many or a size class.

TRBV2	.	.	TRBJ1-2	CASSTGTGGYTF	TGTGCCAGCAGTACGGGCACGGGGGGCTACACCTTC
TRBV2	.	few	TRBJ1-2	CASSEGLGDTSGYTF	TGTGCCAGCAGTGAAGGGTTAGGGGACACTAGTGGCTACACCTTC
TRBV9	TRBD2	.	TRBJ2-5	CASSLTSGPYQETQYF	TGTGCCAGCAGCCTTACTAGCGGGCCTTACCAAGAGACCCAGTACTTC
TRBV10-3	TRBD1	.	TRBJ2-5	CAISESAPGTVGGSEQETQYF	TGTGCCATCAGTGAGTCGGCACCCGGGACAGTCGGTGGGTCTGAACAAGAGACCCAGTACTTC
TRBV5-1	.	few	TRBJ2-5	CASSSNTGRAQETQYF	TGCGCCAGCAGCTCTAATACAGGGAGAGCCCAAGAGACCCAGTACTTC
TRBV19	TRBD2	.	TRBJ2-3	CASSTGLAGGSDTQYF	TGTGCCAGTAGTACCGGACTAGCGGGAGGATCAGATACGCAGTATTTT
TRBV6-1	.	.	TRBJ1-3	CASINSLSGNTIYF	TGTGCCAGCATAAACAGCCTCTCTGGAAACACCATATATTTT
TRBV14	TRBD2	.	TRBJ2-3	CASSSRPGLAGREADTQYF	TGTGCCAGCAGTTCGCGCCCCGGACTAGCGGGAAGGGAGGCAGATACGCAGTATTTT
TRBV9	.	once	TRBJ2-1	CASSVDPAQRYNEQFF	TGTGCCAGCAGCGTAGACCCAGCGCAGAGATACAATGAGCAGTTCTTC
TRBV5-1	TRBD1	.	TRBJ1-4	CASSLEQGQGLEKLFF	TGCGCCAGCAGCCTAGAACAGGGACAGGGATTAGAAAAACTGTTTTTT
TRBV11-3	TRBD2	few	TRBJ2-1	CASRIAGGNNEQFF	TGTGCCAGCAGAATAGCGGGAGGGAACAATGAGCAGTTCTTC
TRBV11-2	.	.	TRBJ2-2	CASSFGGPNTGELFF	TGTGCCAGCAGCTTTGGCGGTCCGAACACCGGGGAGCTGTTTTTT
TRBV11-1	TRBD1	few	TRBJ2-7	CASSRPGQHSYEQYF	TGTGCCAGCAGCCGCCCGGGACAGCATTCCTACGAGCAGTACTTC
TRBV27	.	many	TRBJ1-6	CASSPRGNSPLHF	TGTGCCAGCTCCCCCAGGGGTAATTCACCCCTCCACTTT
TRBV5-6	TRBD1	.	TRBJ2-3	CASSTWDRSTDTQYF	TGTGCCAGCAGCACCTGGGACAGAAGCACAGATACGCAGTATTTT
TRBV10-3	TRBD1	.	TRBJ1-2	CAISNGQEVSGYTF	TGTGCCATCAGCAACGGACAGGAGGTTTCTGGCTACACCTTC
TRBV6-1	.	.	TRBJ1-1	CASSEARRTEAFF	TGTGCCAGCAGTGAAGCAAGGAGAACTGAAGCTTTCTTT
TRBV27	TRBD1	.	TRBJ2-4	CASSGQEKNIQYF	TGTGCCAGCTCGGGACAGGAAAAAAACATTCAGTACTTC
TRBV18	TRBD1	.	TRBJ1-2	CASSPRDRGYGYTF	TGTGCCAGCTCACCACGGGACAGGGGCTATGGCTACACCTTC
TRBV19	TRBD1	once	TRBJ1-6	CASRSPGTGADNSPLHF	TGTGCCAGTAGGAGCCCCGGGACAGGGGCAGATAATTCACCCCTCCACTTT